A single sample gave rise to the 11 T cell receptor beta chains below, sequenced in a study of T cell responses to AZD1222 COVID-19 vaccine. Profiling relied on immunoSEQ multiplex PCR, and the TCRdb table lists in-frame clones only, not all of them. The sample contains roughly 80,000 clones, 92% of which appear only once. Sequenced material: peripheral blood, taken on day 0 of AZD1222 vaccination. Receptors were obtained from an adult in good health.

The CDR3 spells CASSTGHVNTGELFF. The CDR3 region has the DNA TGTGCCAGTAGTACGGGGCACGTGAACACCGGGGAGCTGTTTTTT. V and J are TRBV19 and TRBJ2-2; D may match TRBD1 or TRBD2 (5 bases each). The length of the CDR3 is 15 residues. The ends were cut back, 4 bases at V and 1 base at J, with 10 bases in the middle. Germline V gene sequence: CDR1 LNHDA, CDR2 SQIVND (reference sequence).

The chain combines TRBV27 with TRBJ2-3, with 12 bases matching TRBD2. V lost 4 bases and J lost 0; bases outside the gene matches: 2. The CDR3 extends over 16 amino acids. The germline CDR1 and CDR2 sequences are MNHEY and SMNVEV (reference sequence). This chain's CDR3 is CASSSGTSGSTDTQYF. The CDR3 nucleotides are TGTGCCAGCAGTTCCGGGACTAGCGGGAGCACAGATACGCAGTATTTT.

CDR3 residues: CASSPLTGTGGGEQYF. The DNA for the CDR3 is TGTGCCAGCTCACCACTCACCGGGACAGGGGGCGGCGAGCAGTACTTC. V is TRBV18 and J is TRBJ2-7, with TRBD1 identical over 12 bases. The J segment lost 6 bases and the V segment lost 1 base, leaving 7 bases of the junction unmatched. This CDR3 spans 16 amino acids. The germline V gene encodes CDR1 KGHSH and CDR2 LQKENI.

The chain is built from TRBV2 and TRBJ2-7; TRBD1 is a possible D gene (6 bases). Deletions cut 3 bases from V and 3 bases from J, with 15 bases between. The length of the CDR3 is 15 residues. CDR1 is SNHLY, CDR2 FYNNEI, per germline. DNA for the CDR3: TGTGCCAGCAGTGACTTTACCGGGACAAGCTACGAGCAGTACTTC. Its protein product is CASSDFTGTSYEQYF.

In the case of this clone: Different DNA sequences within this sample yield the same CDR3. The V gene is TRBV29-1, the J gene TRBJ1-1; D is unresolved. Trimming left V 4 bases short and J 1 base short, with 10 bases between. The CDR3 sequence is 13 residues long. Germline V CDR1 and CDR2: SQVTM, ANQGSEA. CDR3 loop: CSVANRGNTEAFF. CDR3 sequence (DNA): TGCAGCGTTGCTAATCGCGGGAACACTGAAGCTTTCTTT.

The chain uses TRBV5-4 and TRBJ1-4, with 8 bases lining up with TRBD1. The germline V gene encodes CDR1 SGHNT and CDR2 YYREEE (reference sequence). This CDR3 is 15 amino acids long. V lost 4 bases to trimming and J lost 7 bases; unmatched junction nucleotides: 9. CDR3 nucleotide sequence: TGTGCCAGCAGCCCAGGGACAGGAGCGATTGAAAAACTGTTTTTT. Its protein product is CASSPGTGAIEKLFF.

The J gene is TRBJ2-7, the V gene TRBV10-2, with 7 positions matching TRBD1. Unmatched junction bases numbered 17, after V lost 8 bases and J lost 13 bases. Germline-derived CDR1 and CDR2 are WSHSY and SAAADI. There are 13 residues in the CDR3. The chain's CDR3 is CASSPGQRLVGYF. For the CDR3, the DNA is TGCGCCAGCTCACCGGGACAGAGGCTAGTAGGATACTTC.

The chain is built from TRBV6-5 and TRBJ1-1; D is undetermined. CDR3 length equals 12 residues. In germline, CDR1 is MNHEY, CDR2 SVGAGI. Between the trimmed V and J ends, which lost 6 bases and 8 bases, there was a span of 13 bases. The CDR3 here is CASRIIIYEAFF. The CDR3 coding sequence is TGTGCCAGCAGGATCATCATTTACGAAGCTTTCTTT.

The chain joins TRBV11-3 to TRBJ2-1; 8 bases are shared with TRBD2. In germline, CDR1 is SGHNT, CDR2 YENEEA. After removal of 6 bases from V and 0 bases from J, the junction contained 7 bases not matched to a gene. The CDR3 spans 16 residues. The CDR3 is CASSFSGKRSYNEQFF. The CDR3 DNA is TGTGCCAGCAGTTTTAGCGGGAAACGCTCCTACAATGAGCAGTTCTTC. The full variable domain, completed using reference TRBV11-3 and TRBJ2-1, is EAGVVQSPRYKIIEKKQPVAFWCNPISGHNTLYWYLQNLGQGPELLIRYENEEAVDDSQLPKDRFSAERLKGVDSTLKIQPAELGDSAVYLCASSFSGKRSYNEQFFGPGTRLTVL.

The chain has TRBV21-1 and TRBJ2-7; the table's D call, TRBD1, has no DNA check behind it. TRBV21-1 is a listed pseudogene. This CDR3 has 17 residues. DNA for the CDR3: TGTGCCAGCAGCACGCCTGACGACAGGGGGTCTATCTACGAGCAGTACTTC. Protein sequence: CASSTPDDRGSIYEQYF.

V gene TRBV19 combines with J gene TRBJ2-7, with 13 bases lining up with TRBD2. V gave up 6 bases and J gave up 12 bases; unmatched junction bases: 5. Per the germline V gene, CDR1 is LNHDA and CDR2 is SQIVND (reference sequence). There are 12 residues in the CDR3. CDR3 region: CASRGLAGDGYF. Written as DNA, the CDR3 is TGTGCCAGTAGAGGACTAGCGGGAGACGGGTACTTC.